The source of this T cell receptor (beta chain) is a study of shared clonotypes between healthy human individuals. This clone has just a few counts. CDR3 size: 14 residues. The ends lost 4 bases at V and 4 bases at J; junction bases unmatched: 4. Germline CDR1 and CDR2: SNHLY and FYNNEI. Method: immunoSEQ multiplex PCR; TCRdb's copy keeps in-frame clones and lacks some. The repertoire has some 790,000 clones, approximately 77% of them found once; the top ten carry roughly 1.8%. This chain links TRBV2 with TRBJ1-5; 7 bases match TRBD1. The clonotype comes from a woman in her twenties or thirties in good health. The sequencing sample was made of memory CD4+ T cells sorted from blood. The subset denotes: CD45RA-negative fraction. This CDR3 is CASSGRQGNQPQHF. The CDR3 DNA reads TGTGCCAGCAGTGGGCGACAGGGAAATCAGCCCCAGCATTTT.